This T cell receptor (beta chain) was found in a study of shared clonotypes between healthy human individuals. Across the study: Three plates were used per donor for CD4 naive, three for CD4 memory, two for CD8 naive and one for CD8 memory. Overall study findings and caveats: Collection of samples was limited to blood; tissue repertoires likely differ.

None of the donors, who were healthy HIV-negative adults, had recently had acute infections or vaccinations. Note on this clone: Its specificity is unknown.

Sequencing was performed with immunoSEQ multiplex PCR; in TCRdb, only in-frame clones are kept and a portion is missing. The profile shows a few hundred thousand clones, under 80% of them singletons. This clonotype was obtained from a man aged 30 to 39 in good health. The sample was memory CD4+ T cells sorted from blood. The subset was: CD45RA-negative fraction.

The CDR3 DNA reads TGCGCCAGCAGCCAAGACCCCCAGGGGGCGAACACTGAAGCTTTCTTT. This encodes CASSQDPQGANTEAFF. V usage is TRBV4-3 and J usage is TRBJ1-1; 8 bases are a match to TRBD1. The germline V gene has CDR1 LGHNA and CDR2 YSLEER. There are 16 residues in the CDR3. The V and J ends lost 0 bases and 1 base, in that order; junction bases with no gene match: 4.